This TCR beta chain was retrieved from a study of Ad26.COV2.S vaccination and SARS-CoV-2 variants. As for the study in general: The trial was COV1001 and the donor's arm was Ad26.COV2.S. Administration of Ad26.COV2.S was intramuscular, either once or twice 56 days apart. The study's findings and limits: A substantial breadth of spike-specific CD8+ and CD4+ T cell responses after vaccination has been reported. Using TCR breadth and depth analyses may have led to underestimated total T cell responses.

Generated by immunoSEQ multiplex PCR, the TCRdb table keeps only in-frame clones and is missing some. The sample yields 350,000 to 500,000 clones, around 91% seen once. Regarding treatment: roughly 18 received Ad26.COV2.S at low or high dose, single or two shots; about 5 received placebo; per-sample allocation not given. Collection of samples fell on day 63 after the first vaccine or placebo injection. The V segment lost 6 bases and the J segment 3 bases; nucleotides outside the gene matches: 5. The CDR3 length is 14 residues. CDR1 is SNHLY, CDR2 FYNNEI, per germline. Of note for this clone: Its matching antigen is unknown.

The clonotype was recovered from a person aged 18-65 years who received the Ad26.COV2.S COVID-19 vaccine or a placebo. Sequencing used peripheral blood, obtained in a trial of Ad26.COV2.S vaccine versus placebo. This rearrangement joins TRBV2 to TRBJ2-7; 10 bases agree with TRBD1. Here the CDR3 reads CASRAGQGRYEQYF. CDR3 DNA sequence: TGTGCCAGCAGGGCGGGACAGGGGCGCTACGAGCAGTACTTC.